The T cell receptor (beta chain) described here comes from a study of shared clonotypes between healthy human individuals. The authors distributed each subset's genomic DNA evenly over several immunoSEQ plates. The protocol was immunoSEQ multiplex PCR, while the TCRdb copy is restricted to in-frame clones and leaves out a portion. The table shows roughly 2.2 million clones, with 90% to 95% occurring only once. CDR3 size: 15 residues. CDR1 SEHNR and CDR2 FQNEAQ come from the germline V gene (reference sequence). V gave up 1 base and J gave up 10 bases, with 14 bases separating them. The source material was naive CD4+ T cells from PBMCs. As to subset: CD45RA+ positively selected. This chain links TRBV7-9 with TRBJ1-6; D may be TRBD1 (5 bases). This sequence was found in a man aged 18-30 years in good health. Some clones in this sample may be carry-over from other donors' samples. DNA for the CDR3: TGTGCCAGCAGCTTAGGAGGAGGGGCTGGATCACCCCTCCACTTT. Protein: CASSLGGGAGSPLHF.